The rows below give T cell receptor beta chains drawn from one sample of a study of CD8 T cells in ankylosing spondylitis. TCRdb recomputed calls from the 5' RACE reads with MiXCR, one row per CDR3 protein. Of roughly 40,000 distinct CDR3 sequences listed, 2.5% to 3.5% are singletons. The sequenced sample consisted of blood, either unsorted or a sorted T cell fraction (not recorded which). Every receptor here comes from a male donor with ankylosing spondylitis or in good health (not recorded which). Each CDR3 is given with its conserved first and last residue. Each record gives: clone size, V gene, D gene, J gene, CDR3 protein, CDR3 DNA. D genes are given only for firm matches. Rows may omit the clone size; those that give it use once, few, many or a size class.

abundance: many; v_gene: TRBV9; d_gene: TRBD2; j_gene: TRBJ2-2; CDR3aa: CASSTLAGGNTGELFF; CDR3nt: TGTGCCAGCAGCACACTAGCGGGAGGGAACACCGGGGAGCTGTTTTTT
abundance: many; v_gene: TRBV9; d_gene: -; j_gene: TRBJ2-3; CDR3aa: CASSVEAGKTDTQYF; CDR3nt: TGTGCCAGCAGCGTAGAGGCAGGGAAGACAGATACGCAGTATTTT
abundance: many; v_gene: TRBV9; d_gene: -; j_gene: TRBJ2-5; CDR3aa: CASSVSTVETQYF; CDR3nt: TGTGCCAGCAGCGTTTCTACCGTGGAGACCCAGTACTTC
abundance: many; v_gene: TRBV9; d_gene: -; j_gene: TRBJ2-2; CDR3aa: CASSLRRGTGELFF; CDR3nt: TGTGCCAGCAGCCTGAGGCGTGGGACCGGGGAGCTGTTTTTT
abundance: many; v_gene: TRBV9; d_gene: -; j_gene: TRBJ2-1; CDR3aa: CASSSGARNEQFF; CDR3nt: TGTGCCAGCAGCTCGGGGGCGAGGAATGAGCAGTTCTTC
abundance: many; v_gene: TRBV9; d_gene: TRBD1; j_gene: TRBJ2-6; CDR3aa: CASSVGIGQVRSGANVLTF; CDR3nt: TGTGCCAGCAGCGTAGGCATAGGACAGGTGCGCTCTGGGGCCAACGTCCTGACTTTC
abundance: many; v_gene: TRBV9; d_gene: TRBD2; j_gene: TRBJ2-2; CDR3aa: CASSPLPTSRYTGELFF; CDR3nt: TGTGCCAGCAGCCCCCTACCGACTAGCAGGTACACCGGGGAGCTGTTTTTT
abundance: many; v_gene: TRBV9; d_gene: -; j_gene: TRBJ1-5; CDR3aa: CASSAGGVGGQPQHF; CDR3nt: TGTGCCAGCAGCGCCGGGGGGGTGGGCGGTCAGCCCCAGCATTTT
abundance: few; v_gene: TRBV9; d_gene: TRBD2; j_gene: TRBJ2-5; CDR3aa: CASSVGAGAIRTQYF; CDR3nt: TGTGCCAGCAGCGTAGGGGCGGGAGCAATAAGGACCCAGTACTTC
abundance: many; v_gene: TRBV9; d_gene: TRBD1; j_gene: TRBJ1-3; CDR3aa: CASSVGQGIAPGLNTIYF; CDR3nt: TGTGCCAGCAGCGTTGGACAGGGGATAGCCCCGGGGCTAAACACCATATATTTT
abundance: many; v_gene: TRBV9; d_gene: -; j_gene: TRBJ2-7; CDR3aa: CASSPLPSYEQYF; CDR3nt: TGTGCCAGCAGCCCTCTTCCCTCCTACGAGCAGTACTTC
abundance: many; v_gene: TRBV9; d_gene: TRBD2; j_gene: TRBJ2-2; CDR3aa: CASSVGASGPGELFF; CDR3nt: TGTGCCAGCAGCGTAGGGGCTAGCGGGCCCGGGGAGCTGTTTTTT
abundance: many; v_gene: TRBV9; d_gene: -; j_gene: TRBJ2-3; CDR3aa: CASSVGQLWTNDPDTQYF; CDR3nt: TGTGCCAGCAGCGTAGGGCAGCTTTGGACTAACGATCCAGATACGCAGTATTTT
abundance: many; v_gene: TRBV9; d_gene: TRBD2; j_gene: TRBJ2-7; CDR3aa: CASSVGSGNSYEQYF; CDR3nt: TGTGCCAGCAGCGTAGGTAGCGGGAACTCCTACGAGCAGTACTTC
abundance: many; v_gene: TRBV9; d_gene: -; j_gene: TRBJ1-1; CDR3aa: CASSSWSEAFF; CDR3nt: TGTGCCAGCAGCAGTTGGAGCGAAGCTTTCTTT
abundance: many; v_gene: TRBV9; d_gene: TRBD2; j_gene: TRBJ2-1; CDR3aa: CASSATSGRAGYNEQFF; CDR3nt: TGTGCCAGCAGCGCCACTAGCGGGAGGGCCGGGTACAATGAGCAGTTCTTC
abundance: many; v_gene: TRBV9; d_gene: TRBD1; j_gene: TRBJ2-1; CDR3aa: CASSAGQGLDEQFF; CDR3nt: TGTGCCAGCAGCGCGGGACAGGGATTAGATGAGCAGTTCTTC
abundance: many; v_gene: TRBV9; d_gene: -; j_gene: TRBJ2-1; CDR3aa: CASSVTGVHEQFF; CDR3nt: TGTGCCAGCAGCGTAACGGGGGTCCATGAGCAGTTCTTC
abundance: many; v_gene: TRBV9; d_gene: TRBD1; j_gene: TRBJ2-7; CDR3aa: CASSAAGTGRTYEQYF; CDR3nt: TGTGCCAGCAGCGCCGCCGGGACAGGGAGGACCTACGAGCAGTACTTC
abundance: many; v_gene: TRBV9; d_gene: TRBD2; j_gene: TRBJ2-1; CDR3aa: CASSDGLAGVNEQFF; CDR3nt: TGTGCCAGCAGCGATGGCCTAGCGGGAGTCAATGAGCAGTTCTTC
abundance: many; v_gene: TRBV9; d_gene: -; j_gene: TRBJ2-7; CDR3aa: CASSVGVSSYEQYF; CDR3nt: TGTGCCAGCAGCGTAGGCGTAAGCTCCTACGAGCAGTACTTC
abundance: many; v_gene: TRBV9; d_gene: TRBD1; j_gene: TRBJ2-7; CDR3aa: CASSVGGGTGFNEQYF; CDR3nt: TGTGCCAGCAGCGTAGGGGGGGGGACAGGGTTCAACGAGCAGTACTTC
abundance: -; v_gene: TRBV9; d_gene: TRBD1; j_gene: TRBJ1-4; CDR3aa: CASSTRTGYNEKLFF; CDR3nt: TGTGCCAGCAGCACCCGGACAGGCTATAATGAAAAACTGTTTTTT
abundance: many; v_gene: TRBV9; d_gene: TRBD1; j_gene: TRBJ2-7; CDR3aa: CASSTRTGFGYEQYF; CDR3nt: TGTGCCAGCAGCACCCGGACAGGGTTCGGGTACGAGCAGTACTTC
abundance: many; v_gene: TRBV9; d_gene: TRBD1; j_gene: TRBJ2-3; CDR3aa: CASSVAPGQGRDTQYF; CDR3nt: TGTGCCAGCAGCGTAGCCCCGGGACAGGGAAGGGATACGCAGTATTTT